The TCR beta chain described here comes from a study of beta chain features in type 1 diabetes. In the study overall: There were 90 million to 110 million sorted cells examined across all samples.

The entirety of the isolated RNA underwent reverse transcription, so expressed TCRB transcripts were sequenced. Assay: immunoSEQ multiplex PCR; the TCRdb copy retains only in-frame clones and omits some. The table lists 300,000 to 450,000 clones, around 12% of them singletons. The authors took one heparinised blood draw, averaging about 120 mL, from each donor. This clone was detected only a few times. Trimming removed 4 bases at V and 4 bases at J, with 14 bases between. Germline-derived CDR1 and CDR2 are SEHNR and FQNEAQ (reference sequence). This CDR3 spans 14 amino acids. The receptor was derived from a man aged 18 to 30 in good health. The sample consisted of naive CD4+ T cells from blood. V is TRBV7-9 and J is TRBJ2-7; possible D gene TRBD1, 6 bases. The CDR3 loop is CASSSTTGRYEQYF. Here the CDR3 DNA reads TGTGCCAGCAGCTCGACAACAGGGAGATACGAGCAGTACTTC.